A single sample is the source of the 6 T cell receptor beta chains below, sequenced in a study of shared clonotypes between healthy human individuals. Naivety among CD8 cells was defined by CD45RO negativity and positive CCR7 selection, thereby excluding terminally differentiated effector memory CD45RA+ cells. Produced via immunoSEQ multiplex PCR; TCRdb's table is partial and in-frame only. This sample yields about 2.1 million clones, of which 80% to 95% are seen a single time; 1.5% to 2% belongs to the top ten. Sequenced: naive CD8+ T cells from PBMCs. The source of these receptors is a young man in good health. Some clones in this sample may be carry-over from other donors' samples.

This clone showed up just once. This chain joins TRBV5-1 and TRBJ2-3; TRBD1 might be the D (6 bases). From germline, CDR1 is SGHRS and CDR2 YFSETQ. The V and J ends lost 7 bases and 1 base respectively, with 13 bases between them. The CDR3 extends over 14 amino acids. The DNA of the CDR3 is TGCGCCAGCTACCGACAGGTGCGCACAGATACGCAGTATTTT. Amino acid sequence: CASYRQVRTDTQYF.

The chain has TRBV7-8 and TRBJ2-3; 7 bases line up with TRBD2. The germline gives CDR1 SGHVS, CDR2 FQNEAQ. CDR3 length: 15 amino acids. The ends lost 0 bases at V and 2 bases at J; junction bases unmatched: 2. Here the CDR3 reads CASSLAGGFTDTQYF. As DNA, the CDR3 is TGTGCCAGCAGCTTAGCGGGAGGGTTCACAGATACGCAGTATTTT.

The chain recombines TRBV4-2 with TRBJ2-5; 9 nucleotides match TRBD2. V lost 3 bases, J lost 5 bases, and 13 bases stayed unmatched. The CDR3 runs to 17 residues. Germline lookup yields CDR1 LGHNA and CDR2 YNFKEQ. The CDR3 coding sequence is TGTGCCAGCAGCCAGACGTCCGAAGGACTAGCGTTTGAGACCCAGTACTTC. This translates into CASSQTSEGLAFETQYF.

The rearrangement joins TRBV2 to TRBJ2-3, with D perhaps TRBD2 (6 bases). V was clipped by 2 bases and J by 4 bases, with 16 bases between them. CDR3 length equals 16 residues. Germline V gene lookup returns CDR1 SNHLY and CDR2 FYNNEI. CDR3 sequence reads: CASSESSGRGSDTQYF. Here the CDR3 DNA reads TGTGCCAGCAGTGAATCCTCCGGGAGAGGCTCAGATACGCAGTATTTT. Together with reference TRBV2 and TRBJ2-3, the CDR3 gives the full variable domain: EPEVTQTPSHQVTQMGQEVILRCVPISNHLYFYWYRQILGQKVEFLVSFYNNEISEKSEIFDDQFSVERPDGSNFTLKIRSTKLEDSAMYFCASSESSGRGSDTQYFGPGTRLTVL.

This sequence joins TRBV25-1 and TRBJ2-1, with TRBD1 identical over 7 bases. There are 16 residues in the CDR3. After removal of 1 base from V and 2 bases from J, the junction contained 5 bases not matched to a gene. The germline V gene has CDR1 MGHDK and CDR2 SYGVNS. This CDR3 is CASSEFLQGPYNEQFF. CDR3 bases: TGTGCCAGCAGTGAATTCCTACAGGGGCCCTACAATGAGCAGTTCTTC.

The chain carries TRBV2 and TRBJ2-3, with D perhaps matching TRBD1 or TRBD2 (5 bases each). CDR1 and CDR2 from the germline V gene are SNHLY and FYNNEI. This CDR3 has 15 amino acids. V gave up 5 bases and J gave up 4 bases, with 16 bases separating them. The CDR3 reads CASSSGPRGADTQYF. The CDR3, as DNA: TGTGCCAGCAGTTCCGGGCCCCGGGGCGCAGATACGCAGTATTTT.